This T cell receptor (beta chain) was identified during a study of cytomegalovirus exposure and HLA in healthy donors. Study-level information: Most genotyped donors, around 78% of about 400, had Caucasian-associated genetic ancestry. Study outcomes and limitations: Being productive about 90% or about 30% of the time was typical of most TCR beta V segments in an earlier analysis. The authors confirmed in vitro that a few CMV-associated chains were specific for CMV antigens. Apparent HLA restriction characterized most CMV-associated TCR beta chains in a later analysis.

The CDR3 totals 14 residues. The germline gives CDR1 SGHVS, CDR2 FQNEAQ. V was shortened by 5 bases and J by 5 bases, with 15 bases between the two germline ends. 60 Vbeta and 13 Jbeta primers were used in PCR. Libraries were prepared by immunoSEQ multiplex PCR; TCRdb keeps only in-frame clonotypes and omits some of them. The profile covers some 40,000 clones, with around 49% appearing a single time and 6.2% taken by the ten largest. This clone has more than one count but fewer than ten. What it recognizes is unknown. The receptor's source is a woman in her thirties or forties in good health and CMV-seropositive. This chain uses TRBV7-8 with TRBJ1-2; D is possibly TRBD1 (5 bases). The sample taken for sequencing was PBMCs. CDR3 loop: CASSPGPGTYGYTF. In DNA, the CDR3 is TGTGCCAGCAGCCCCGGGCCCGGGACTTATGGCTACACCTTC. Drawing the rest from reference TRBV7-8 and TRBJ1-2, the complete variable domain is GAGVSQSPRYKVAKRGQDVALRCDPISGHVSLFWYQQALGQGPEFLTYFQNEAQLDKSGLPSDRFFAERPEGSVSTLKIQRTQQEDSAVYLCASSPGPGTYGYTFGSGTRLTVV.